The 32 T cell receptor beta chains listed next were all sequenced from one sample in a study of PD-1 blockade in classical Hodgkin lymphoma. Every one of the patients relapsed after autologous stem cell transplantation (brentuximab vedotin exposure was variable). Generated by immunoSEQ multiplex PCR, the TCRdb table keeps only in-frame clones and is missing some. The table shows approximately 15,000 clones, with over 80% occurring only once. The sequencing used peripheral blood mononuclear cells (PBMCs), collected at baseline. All receptors come from a human donor with classical Hodgkin lymphoma.

CDR3 sequence: CASSEGLLLETYYEQYF. DNA of the CDR3: TGTGCCAGCAGTGAAGGGCTTCTACTTGAGACTTACTACGAGCAGTACTTC. The genes are TRBV2 and TRBJ2-7; D not certain. V shed 1 base and J shed 3 bases, with 19 bases lying between them. CDR3 length: 17 residues. Germline V gene data show CDR1 as SNHLY and CDR2 as FYNNEI.

V is TRBV4-2 and J is TRBJ2-1; TRBD2 agrees at 9 bases. The CDR3 extends over 15 amino acids. Germline-derived CDR1 and CDR2 are LGHNA and YNFKEQ. V shed 5 bases and J 2 bases; nucleotides not matched to a gene: 4. CDR3: CASSGAGGPYNEQFF. CDR3 bases: TGTGCCAGCAGCGGCGCGGGGGGGCCCTACAATGAGCAGTTCTTC.

The CDR3 region is CASSLRGTGSDTQYF. CDR3 coding DNA: TGTGCCAGCAGCTTAAGGGGGACAGGGTCAGATACGCAGTATTTT. The V gene is TRBV11-2, the J gene TRBJ2-3; TRBD1 matches 9 bases. This CDR3 comprises 15 residues. Germline assignment: CDR1 SGHAT and CDR2 FQNNGV. Losses at the gene ends were 2 bases for V and 4 bases for J; bases not matched to a gene: 4.

The chain links TRBV9 to TRBJ2-1; 13 positions match TRBD2. The V segment lost 1 base and the J segment 7 bases; nucleotides outside the gene matches: 5. Per the germline V gene, CDR1 is SGDLS and CDR2 is YYNGEE. This CDR3 contains 16 residues. The CDR3 reads CASSVTSGRAVNEQFF. CDR3 bases: TGTGCCAGCAGCGTAACTAGCGGGAGGGCCGTTAATGAGCAGTTCTTC.

The chain combines TRBV19 with TRBJ1-2; D is ambiguous. Trimming shortened V by 4 bases and J by 5 bases, and 11 bases separated the two germline ends. The CDR3 sequence is 13 residues long. Germline CDR1 reads LNHDA; CDR2 reads SQIVND (reference sequence). The CDR3 coding sequence is TGTGCCAGTAGTAGAACTAGGAAATATGGCTACACCTTC. This encodes CASSRTRKYGYTF.

This clone was counted a single time. The chain combines TRBV7-4 with TRBJ1-5; no definite D call. Trimming took off 5 bases at V and 7 bases at J, with 15 bases between the two ends. CDR3 length: 14 amino acids. Germline CDR1 reads SGHVT; CDR2 reads SQSDAQ. CDR3 DNA: TGTGCCAGCAGCGGAAGACGGAGTATGCAGCCCCAGCATTTT. This codes for CASSGRRSMQPQHF.

The chain joins TRBV7-5 to TRBJ2-7; no DNA check was done on the table's D call, TRBD2. TRBV7-5 corresponds to a pseudogene. CDR3 length: 23 residues. CDR3: CARSPKEGFHRVPGLADLYEQYF. In nucleotides, the CDR3 is TGTGCCAGAAGCCCCAAGGAGGGCTTCCACAGGGTACCGGGACTAGCAGACCTATACGAGCAGTACTTC.

The CDR3 loop reads CASTGRATGYTF. The CDR3 region has the DNA TGTGCCAGCACCGGCAGGGCGACCGGCTACACCTTC. The chain employs TRBV2 and TRBJ1-2; possible D gene TRBD1, 5 bases. CDR3 length: 12 residues. CDR1 is SNHLY, CDR2 FYNNEI, per germline. V lost 7 bases to trimming and J lost 8 bases, with 14 bases between them.

The rearrangement uses TRBV7-9 and TRBJ2-7; 9 bases match TRBD1. J was trimmed by 3 bases and V by 5 bases; bases with no gene match: 8. The CDR3 has 15 residues. From germline, CDR1 is SEHNR and CDR2 FQNEAQ (reference sequence). The CDR3 sequence: CASSGTGTGYYEQYF. DNA for the CDR3: TGTGCCAGCAGCGGGACCGGGACAGGGTACTACGAGCAGTACTTC.

The chain's CDR3 is CASSWTSGGTSEQFF. CDR3 sequence (DNA): TGTGCCAGTAGTTGGACTAGCGGGGGGACGAGTGAGCAGTTCTTC. V is TRBV19 and J is TRBJ2-1, with 14 bases identical to TRBD2. The germline gives CDR1 LNHDA, CDR2 SQIVND (reference sequence). The CDR3 runs 15 residues. With V trimmed by 5 bases and J by 9 bases, 6 bases remained unmatched.

This rearrangement joins TRBV18 to TRBJ2-1; D call uncertain. CDR1 is KGHSH and CDR2 is LQKENI in the germline V gene. This CDR3 region has 14 residues. Trimming removed 3 bases from V and 0 bases from J, with 6 bases in between. The CDR3 sequence: CASSPGYSYNEQFF. CDR3 nucleotides: TGTGCCAGCTCACCGGGGTACTCCTACAATGAGCAGTTCTTC.

V and J are TRBV4-1 and TRBJ2-2; D possibly corresponds to TRBD2 (5 bases). V dropped 0 bases and J dropped 0 bases, with 11 bases sitting between them. This CDR3 is 17 amino acids long. Germline CDR1 is MGHRA and CDR2 is YSYEKL. The CDR3 protein is CASSQEEGGTNTGELFF. The CDR3 coding sequence is TGCGCCAGCAGCCAAGAAGAGGGCGGAACGAACACCGGGGAGCTGTTTTTT.

This clone was counted a few times. The rearrangement joins TRBV5-4 to TRBJ1-2, with a tentative D call TRBD1 (6 bases). The CDR3 consists of 16 residues. The germline V and J ends were trimmed by 0 bases and 3 bases, with 15 bases remaining between them. Looked up from germline, CDR1 is SGHNT and CDR2 is YYREEE (reference sequence). In nucleotides, the CDR3 is TGTGCCAGCAGCTTGGGTGGAGAGCAGGGGTACTATGGCTACACCTTC. Translation gives CASSLGGEQGYYGYTF. Variable domain in full (rest from reference TRBV5-4 and TRBJ1-2): ETGVTQSPTHLIKTRGQQVTLRCSSQSGHNTVSWYQQALGQGPQFIFQYYREEENGRGNFPPRFSGLQFPNYSSELNVNALELDDSALYLCASSLGGEQGYYGYTFGSGTRLTVV.

The gene calls are TRBV2 and TRBJ2-7; D is unclear. This CDR3 spans 12 amino acids. CDR1 and CDR2 from the germline V gene are SNHLY and FYNNEI. V was clipped by 6 bases and J by 4 bases, with 10 bases between them. CDR3 region: CASSNRAYEQYV. The CDR3 region has the DNA TGTGCCAGCAGCAACCGTGCTTACGAGCAGTACGTC.

The chain joins TRBV9 to TRBJ1-3; TRBD1 matches 8 bases. Germline V gene lookup returns CDR1 SGDLS and CDR2 YYNGEE. The CDR3 contains 15 residues. The ends lost 4 bases at V and 3 bases at J; junction bases unmatched: 6. DNA of the CDR3: TGTGCCAGCAGCATACAGGGGGGAGTTGGAAACACCATATATTTT. Protein product: CASSIQGGVGNTIYF.

The rearrangement links TRBV4-2 to TRBJ1-5, with TRBD1 identical over 10 bases. The J segment lost 4 bases and the V segment lost 2 bases, leaving 2 bases of the junction unmatched. CDR1 and CDR2 from the germline V gene are LGHNA and YNFKEQ. The CDR3 is 15 residues long. The chain's CDR3 is CASSQQGQGNQPQHF. The CDR3 nucleotides are TGTGCCAGCAGCCAACAGGGACAGGGGAATCAGCCCCAGCATTTT.

The V gene is TRBV6-1, the J gene TRBJ1-2; D call uncertain. This CDR3 has 14 amino acids. The ends were cut back, 4 bases at V and 7 bases at J, with 16 bases in the middle. The germline gives CDR1 MNHNS, CDR2 SASEGT. CDR3: CASSVPVYPGGYTF. As DNA, the CDR3 is TGTGCCAGCAGTGTACCGGTATATCCGGGTGGCTACACCTTC.

The rearrangement uses TRBV15 and TRBJ1-5; D is uncertain. The CDR3 sequence is 14 residues long. The ends were cut back, 5 bases at V and 7 bases at J, with 15 bases in the middle. The V gene's germline CDR1 is LNHNV and CDR2 YYDKDF (reference sequence). The CDR3, as DNA: TGTGCCACCAGCTCGGAAGGGAGGGAGCAGCCCCAGCATTTT. This codes for CATSSEGREQPQHF.

This CDR3 is CASSQAGTTSGRATDTQYF. CDR3 bases: TGCGCCAGCAGCCAAGCTGGGACGACTAGCGGGAGGGCCACAGATACGCAGTATTTT. The chain recombines TRBV4-1 with TRBJ2-3, with TRBD2 identical over 14 bases. V lost 1 base and J lost 2; bases outside the gene matches: 8. Germline-derived CDR1 and CDR2 are MGHRA and YSYEKL. The CDR3 spans 19 residues.

The CDR3 bases are TGTGCCAGCAGAGCGACTAGCGTCCTCGGCACCGGGGAGCTGTTTTTT. Its translation is CASRATSVLGTGELFF. The chain links TRBV27 to TRBJ2-2, with TRBD2 identical over 8 bases. Germline CDR1 reads MNHEY; CDR2 reads SMNVEV (reference sequence). The CDR3 loop spans 16 amino acids. The ends lost 6 bases at V and 4 bases at J; junction bases unmatched: 10.

The chain recombines TRBV14 with TRBJ1-2; D is possibly TRBD1 (5 bases). The CDR3 is 14 residues long. V was clipped by 4 bases and J by 8 bases, with 17 bases between them. Per the germline V gene, CDR1 is SGHDN and CDR2 is FVKESK. DNA of the CDR3: TGTGCCAGCAGCCTGGGTTGGGAGAGGGACGGCTACACCTTC. As protein: CASSLGWERDGYTF.

CDR3 DNA: TGTGCCAGCAGCACCGGGACTAGTCTTGTGCAGTACTTC. Protein sequence: CASSTGTSLVQYF. The chain combines TRBV9 with TRBJ2-7, with 8 bases aligning to TRBD2. V trimming: 4 bases; J trimming: 9 bases; junction bases outside the gene matches: 9. The CDR3 length is 13 residues. Germline CDR1 reads SGDLS; CDR2 reads YYNGEE.

About this clone: A read error may account for a junction end that differs from germline. CDR3 amino acids: CASTQSDRASPFF. The CDR3 DNA sequence: TGTGCCAGCACCCAATCGGACCGGGCCTCACCTTTCTTT. The V and J genes are TRBV16 and TRBJ1-1; unclear D gene. Germline V lookup: CDR1 KGHSY, CDR2 FQNENV. The CDR3 length is 13 residues.

Only one count was recorded for this clone. V is TRBV5-6 and J is TRBJ1-5; unclear D gene. The germline V gene encodes CDR1 SGHDT and CDR2 YYEEEE. V lost 4 bases and J 4 bases, leaving 9 bases between the germline ends. This CDR3 comprises 13 residues. The CDR3 bases are TGTGCCAGCAGCGCGGGGAAAAATCAGCCCCAGCATTTT. This codes for CASSAGKNQPQHF.

The chain carries TRBV28 and TRBJ1-3, with 7 bases identical to TRBD1. Trimming at V came to 6 bases and at J to 3 bases, leaving 2 bases not matched to a gene. This CDR3 has 13 amino acids. Germline CDR1 reads MDHEN; CDR2 reads SYDVKM. CDR3 nucleotides: TGTGCCAGCAGGCCAGGGGGTGGAAACACCATATATTTT. It specifies CASRPGGGNTIYF.

This rearrangement joins TRBV10-2 to TRBJ1-1, with a possible D match to TRBD1 (6 bases). The CDR3 runs 14 residues. V was pared by 4 bases and J by 4 bases, with 13 bases between. Germline V gene sequence: CDR1 WSHSY, CDR2 SAAADI. CDR3 loop: CASSGSTGFTEAFF. The CDR3 DNA sequence: TGCGCCAGCAGTGGGTCTACAGGGTTCACTGAAGCTTTCTTT.

The rearrangement links TRBV6-1 to TRBJ2-6; D may be TRBD2 (5 bases). Germline CDR1 reads MNHNS; CDR2 reads SASEGT. V was cut by 4 bases and J by 4 bases, with 11 bases left in between. This CDR3 spans 15 amino acids. CDR3 bases: TGTGCCAGCAGTGGCGAGGGCACCGGGGCCAACGTCCTGACTTTC. It is translated as CASSGEGTGANVLTF.

The V call is TRBV5-6, the J call TRBJ2-1; a weak D match, TRBD2 (7 bases). Germline lookup yields CDR1 SGHDT and CDR2 YYEEEE. The CDR3 extends over 16 amino acids. V lost 0 bases, J lost 0 bases, and 10 bases lay in between. DNA for the CDR3: TGTGCCAGCAGCTTGGACGGGGGGCCCTCCTACAATGAGCAGTTCTTC. The encoded protein is CASSLDGGPSYNEQFF.

This clone rates as medium-sized (0.01 to 0.1%). The genes are TRBV5-5 and TRBJ1-2, with TRBD1 identical over 9 bases. The germline V gene encodes CDR1 SGHKS and CDR2 YYEKEE (reference sequence). CDR3 length: 17 amino acids. The V and J ends lost 0 bases and 6 bases, in that order; junction bases with no gene match: 12. The DNA for the CDR3 is TGTGCCAGCAGCTTGGGAGACAGGGGGTTAGAAGACGATGGCTACACCTTC. Its translation: CASSLGDRGLEDDGYTF.

This clone was observed a single time. The chain has TRBV28 and TRBJ2-1; no firm D call. V was cut by 6 bases and J by 6 bases, with 6 bases left in between. Germline V gives CDR1 MDHEN, CDR2 SYDVKM. The CDR3 contains 11 residues. DNA for the CDR3: TGTGCCAGCAGGAGAGGCAATGAGCAGTTCTTC. It codes for CASRRGNEQFF.

This rearrangement joins TRBV5-4 to TRBJ1-1; 9 bases match TRBD1. This CDR3 has 13 residues. Germline V CDR1 and CDR2: SGHNT, YYREEE (reference sequence). The ends lost 1 base at V and 8 bases at J; junction bases unmatched: 3. CDR3 bases: TGTGCCAGCAGCTTGACAGGGGGCGTCGAAGCTTTCTTT. Its translation: CASSLTGGVEAFF. Full variable domain (outside the CDR3, taken from reference TRBV5-4 and TRBJ1-1): ETGVTQSPTHLIKTRGQQVTLRCSSQSGHNTVSWYQQALGQGPQFIFQYYREEENGRGNFPPRFSGLQFPNYSSELNVNALELDDSALYLCASSLTGGVEAFFGQGTRLTVV.

DNA for the CDR3: TGTGCCAGCCCACTTCAGAGGGAAAGGGCTGACCCAAACTCTGGGGCCAACGTCCTGACTTTC. This codes for CASPLQRERADPNSGANVLTF. The chain employs TRBV19 and TRBJ2-6, with a tentative D call TRBD2 (5 bases). The CDR3 runs to 21 residues. Looked up from germline, CDR1 is LNHDA and CDR2 is SQIVND (reference sequence). Trimming shortened V by 9 bases and J by 0 bases, and 30 bases separated the two germline ends.